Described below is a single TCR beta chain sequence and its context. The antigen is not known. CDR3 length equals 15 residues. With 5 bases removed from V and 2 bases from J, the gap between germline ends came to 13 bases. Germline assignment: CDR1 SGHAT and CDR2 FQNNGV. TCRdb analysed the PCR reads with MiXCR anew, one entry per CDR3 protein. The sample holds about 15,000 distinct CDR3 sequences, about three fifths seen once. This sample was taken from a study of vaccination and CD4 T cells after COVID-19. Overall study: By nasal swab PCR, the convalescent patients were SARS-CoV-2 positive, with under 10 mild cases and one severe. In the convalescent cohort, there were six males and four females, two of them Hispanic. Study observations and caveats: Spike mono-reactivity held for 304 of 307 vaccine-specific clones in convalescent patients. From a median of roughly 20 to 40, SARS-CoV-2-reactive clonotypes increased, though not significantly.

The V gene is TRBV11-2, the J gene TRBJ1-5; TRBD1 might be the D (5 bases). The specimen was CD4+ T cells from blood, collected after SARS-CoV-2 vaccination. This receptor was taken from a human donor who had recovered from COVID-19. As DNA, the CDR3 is TGTGCCAGCAGCGATAGGGGCTCGGGCAATCAGCCCCAGCATTTT. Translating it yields CASSDRGSGNQPQHF.